This T cell receptor beta chain appears in the sequencing data of a study of T cell responses to AZD1222 COVID-19 vaccine. Regarding the study as a whole: An increase in Spike-specific TCR breadth and depth was observed after two AZD1222 doses. Just 5 to 7 AZD1222 recipients were seropositive at baseline. Distributed over spike, vaccine-associated CD4 TCRs predominated at 160-218 and 743-854. A mostly white British donor set with more females was recruited, and clonal diversity was possibly underestimated.

TCRdb's copy holds only in-frame clones and misses some; the assay was immunoSEQ multiplex PCR. This sample has just under 90,000 clones, with about 91% found just once. A note on this clone: Its target is not known.

Trimming stripped 2 bases from V and 9 bases from J, with 8 bases between. The CDR3 is 11 residues long. The germline CDR1 and CDR2 sequences are GTSNPN and SVGIG (reference sequence). The starting material was peripheral blood, obtained on day 0 of MenACWY control vaccination. This TCR came from an adult in good health. J is TRBJ1-3 and V is TRBV30; D is possibly TRBD1 (6 bases). CDR3 coding DNA: TGTGCCTGGAGTAAGGGGGGCACCATATATTTT. This translates into CAWSKGGTIYF.